These 4 T cell receptor beta chains share one sample of origin, sequenced in a study of early T cells in non-severe SARS-CoV-2 infection. TCRdb analysed the 5' RACE reads with MiXCR anew, one entry per CDR3 protein. The sample consists of around 39,000 distinct CDR3 sequences, about 8% of them appearing once. Material: whole blood, obtained at baseline. The receptors here all came from an adult who was a healthcare worker with PCR-confirmed SARS-CoV-2 infection or an uninfected control (not recorded which).

The chain recombines TRBV2 with TRBJ1-3; 9 nucleotides align to TRBD1. CDR1 is SNHLY and CDR2 is FYNNEI in the germline V gene. V trimming: 6 bases; J trimming: 4 bases; junction bases outside the gene matches: 4. This CDR3 has 14 amino acids. The CDR3 bases are TGTGCCAGCAGCCTACAGGGGGCAGGAAACACCATATATTTT. Translated, it gives CASSLQGAGNTIYF. Together with reference TRBV2 and TRBJ1-3, the CDR3 gives the full variable domain: EPEVTQTPSHQVTQMGQEVILRCVPISNHLYFYWYRQILGQKVEFLVSFYNNEISEKSEIFDDQFSVERPDGSNFTLKIRSTKLEDSAMYFCASSLQGAGNTIYFGEGSWLTVV.

DNA of the CDR3: TGTGCCAGCAGCTTACAGGGATCCTGGCAGACCCAGTACTTC. Residues: CASSLQGSWQTQYF. The chain recombines TRBV11-2 with TRBJ2-5; weak D call: TRBD1 (5 bases). The V end lost 2 bases, the J end lost 6 bases, and 13 bases lay between the germline ends. Per the germline V gene, CDR1 is SGHAT and CDR2 is FQNNGV. This CDR3 is built from 14 residues.

This clonotype was counted many times. CDR3 loop: CSATREDSSYEQYF. CDR3 DNA: TGCAGTGCTACCCGGGAGGATAGCTCCTACGAGCAGTACTTC. This chain uses TRBV20-1 with TRBJ2-7; 7 nucleotides match TRBD2. The CDR3 has 14 amino acids. In germline, CDR1 is DFQATT, CDR2 SNEGSKA (reference sequence). The V and J ends lost 4 bases and 0 bases, in that order; junction bases with no gene match: 6.

This clonotype was counted many times. The chain employs TRBV4-1 and TRBJ2-5; 8 nucleotides agree with TRBD2. This CDR3 has 16 residues. Losses at the gene ends were 0 bases for V and 4 bases for J; bases not matched to a gene: 7. The V gene's germline CDR1 is MGHRA and CDR2 YSYEKL. CDR3 amino acids: CASSQEGLAGSETQYF. The CDR3 DNA is TGCGCCAGCAGCCAAGAGGGGCTAGCGGGTTCAGAGACCCAGTACTTC.